This T cell receptor (beta chain) was retrieved from a study of cytomegalovirus exposure and HLA in healthy donors. Findings of the study overall: TCR beta sequences reportedly predicted most subjects' HLA-A and HLA-B alleles accurately.

60 Vbeta and 13 Jbeta primers were used in PCR. Profiled with immunoSEQ multiplex PCR; TCRdb holds only in-frame clones, not every one. In the table there are 60,000 to 70,000 clones, 75% to 85% of which are singletons. CDR3 length: 15 amino acids. Germline V CDR1 and CDR2: SGHVS, FQNEAQ. V lost 5 bases and J 7 bases, leaving 18 bases between the germline ends. With respect to this clone: Its antigen is currently unknown.

The chain is built from TRBV7-8 and TRBJ1-5; possible D gene TRBD1, 6 bases. Sequenced: PBMCs. This sequence originates from a man between 18 and 29 years old in good health and CMV-seropositive. The CDR3 coding sequence is TGTGCCAGCAGCCCCCTCGGCGGGGGCGGACAGCCCCAGCATTTT. Translation gives CASSPLGGGGQPQHF.